A selection of T cell receptor beta chains follows, all from one sample in a study of regulatory T cells in long-lasting Graves disease. TCRdb analysed the multiplex PCR reads with MiXCR anew, one entry per CDR3 protein. The data hold 400,000 to 500,000 distinct CDR3 sequences, with 20% to 25% observed a single time. The sample consisted of peripheral blood mononuclear cells (PBMCs), taken when the disease was refractory, from a patient treated with antithyroid drugs. The receptors were gathered from a female donor with Graves disease. Both conserved end residues are part of each CDR3. A D gene is named only where the DNA matches it firmly. Clone size, where shown, is once, few, many, or a class for clones that have expanded.

abundance,j_gene,len,d_gene,v_gene,CDR3nt,CDR3aa
many,TRBJ2-7,14,.,TRBV28,TGTGCCAGCAGTACCGGGACGCAAACCTACGAGCAGTACTTC,CASSTGTQTYEQYF
few,TRBJ2-7,15,TRBD1,TRBV7-9,TGTGCCAGCAGCTATCAGACAGGGGGCTGGGACGAGCAGTACTTC,CASSYQTGGWDEQYF
few,TRBJ2-7,16,TRBD2,TRBV5-1,TGCGCCAGCGGGGTTAAACTAGCGGGAGACCCCTACGAGCAGTACTTC,CASGVKLAGDPYEQYF
many,TRBJ1-4,14,.,TRBV7-8,TGTGCCAGCAGCTTCGGACAGATTAATGAAAAACTGTTTTTT,CASSFGQINEKLFF
.,TRBJ2-7,17,TRBD2,TRBV3-1,TGTGCCAGCAGCCAAGTTCCTGTACTAGCGGGAGTATACGAGCAGTACTTC,CASSQVPVLAGVYEQYF
many,TRBJ1-5,17,.,TRBV6-2/TRBV6-3,TGTGCCAGCAGTTACTTCGTTCACCCGAGGGGGAATCAGCCCCAGCATTTT,CASSYFVHPRGNQPQHF
.,TRBJ2-7,16,TRBD2,TRBV28,TGTGCCAGCAGTCTACATCTAGCGGAACTTACCTACGAGCAGTACTTC,CASSLHLAELTYEQYF
few,TRBJ2-5,15,TRBD2,TRBV10-2,TGCGCCAGCAGACCGGGACTAGGTTTTTCAGAGACCCAGTACTTC,CASRPGLGFSETQYF
few,TRBJ2-7,15,.,TRBV4-2,TGTGCCAGCAGCCAAGATCTGGGGGCAAGGTACGAGCAGTACTTC,CASSQDLGARYEQYF
many,TRBJ2-5,16,TRBD2,TRBV7-8,TGTGCCAGCAGCTTATTTGGCGGGAGGGAGGAAGAGACCCAGTACTTC,CASSLFGGREEETQYF
.,TRBJ1-2,14,TRBD1,TRBV28,TGTGCCAGCGGTTTCCCGGGACAGGGAGATGGCTACACCTTC,CASGFPGQGDGYTF
many,TRBJ2-7,11,.,TRBV6-1,TGTGCCAGCACGGACGGCTACGAGCAGTACTTC,CASTDGYEQYF
few,TRBJ2-7,15,TRBD2,TRBV20-1,TGCAGTGCTCCAATTCTAGCGGGAGAACCCTACGAGCAGTACTTC,CSAPILAGEPYEQYF
few,TRBJ1-6,15,TRBD1,TRBV20-1,TGCAGTGCCAGAGATCGGACAGGGGTTTTTTCACCCCTCCACTTT,CSARDRTGVFSPLHF
few,TRBJ2-5,18,.,TRBV4-2,TGTGCCAGCAGCCAAGATGAAGGATCGGGGCTAGAAGGAGAGACCCAGTACTTC,CASSQDEGSGLEGETQYF
few,TRBJ2-7,15,TRBD2,TRBV13,TGTGCCAGCAGCGCGTCCGGGACTAGCTCCTACGAGCAGTACTTC,CASSASGTSSYEQYF
.,TRBJ2-4,16,TRBD2,TRBV9,TGTGCCAGCAGCGGAACCGGGACTAGCGGGACCGGCATTCAGTACTTC,CASSGTGTSGTGIQYF
.,TRBJ2-2,15,.,TRBV6-2/TRBV6-3,TGTGCCAGCAGTTACGACGGGAGTTCCACCGGGGAGCTGTTTTTT,CASSYDGSSTGELFF
few,TRBJ1-1,13,TRBD1,TRBV3-1,TGTGCCAGCAGCCTGGGACAGGGGGTTGAAGCTTTCTTT,CASSLGQGVEAFF
many,TRBJ1-1,13,.,TRBV6-1,TGTGCCAGCGCCAGGACCCAGAACACTGAAGCTTTCTTT,CASARTQNTEAFF
few,TRBJ1-5,17,TRBD1,TRBV12-5,TGTGCTAGTGGTTTGGTAGGGGGGACAGGGAGCAATCAGCCCCAGCATTTT,CASGLVGGTGSNQPQHF
many,TRBJ1-2,15,TRBD1,TRBV27,TGTGCCAGCAGTTTATCTGGGACAGGGAGGAATGGCTACACCTTC,CASSLSGTGRNGYTF